This TCR beta chain was sequenced for a study of blood T cells in healthy people across ages. Worth noting for this clonotype: Compared with germline, one end of the junction differs, possibly owing to a read error.

Caucasian, healthy and from Russia, the donors were aged between roughly 6 and 95. Researchers report isolating at least 7 million PBMCs per sample. Each sample yielded at least 5 micrograms of PBMC total RNA. Germline CDR1 and CDR2: LGHDT and YNNKEL (reference sequence). The CDR3 sequence is 14 residues long. A second PCR of 7 to 11 cycles used a sample-barcoded 5' primer and a J-beta primer mix. TCRdb analysed the 5' RACE reads with MiXCR anew, one entry per CDR3 protein. The sample records hundreds of thousands of distinct CDR3 sequences, approximately 44% being singletons. The sample consisted of blood. This clonotype was obtained from a man in his sixties in good health. The J gene is TRBJ1-4, the V gene TRBV3-1, with unresolved D. CDR3 residues: CSSSQDLGEEKLFF. In DNA, the CDR3 is TGTTCCAGCAGCCAAGATCTTGGGGAAGAAAAACTGTTTTTT.